Presented here are 21 T cell receptor beta chains from one specimen sequenced in a study of OX40 agonist ivuxolimab in advanced cancers. Data came from immunoSEQ multiplex PCR; TCRdb stores just in-frame clones and leaves some out. Found here are over 45,000 clones, around 80% of them singletons; the top ten hold over 3%. The source material was CD4+ or CD8+ T cells sorted from blood, sampled in a trial of the OX40 agonist ivuxolimab. The receptor set was obtained from an adult with an advanced solid tumor such as melanoma, head and neck, liver or kidney cancer.

The chain employs TRBV4-2 and TRBJ1-4; D uncertain. Germline V gene sequence: CDR1 LGHNA, CDR2 YNFKEQ. The V end was cut by 0 bases, the J end by 7 bases, with 15 bases between. The length of the CDR3 is 16 residues. CDR3 in DNA: TGTGCCAGCAGCCAAGATGTGGGGATCCGGGGTGAAAAACTGTTTTTT. Protein sequence: CASSQDVGIRGEKLFF.

The chain has TRBV11-2 and TRBJ2-1; D is perhaps TRBD2 (7 bases). CDR1 SGHAT and CDR2 FQNNGV come from the germline V gene. V lost 3 bases and J 0 bases, leaving 15 bases between the germline ends. CDR3 length: 17 residues. CDR3 residues: CASSFRGGRSSYNEQFF. The DNA of the CDR3 is TGTGCCAGCAGCTTTAGGGGGGGGCGATCCTCCTACAATGAGCAGTTCTTC.

V and J are TRBV7-2 and TRBJ2-7; D not resolved. The V gene's germline CDR1 is SGHTA and CDR2 FQGNSA. The CDR3 contains 13 residues. Trimming pared 5 bases from V and 4 bases from J, leaving 12 bases between. The CDR3: CASSMRYGYEQYF. CDR3 DNA sequence: TGTGCCAGCAGCATGAGATACGGGTACGAGCAGTACTTC.

The rearrangement uses TRBV6-5 and TRBJ2-2; tentatively, D is TRBD1 or TRBD2 (6 bases each). Germline V CDR1 and CDR2: MNHEY, SVGAGI. The CDR3 is made up of 15 amino acids. V was cut by 5 bases and J by 4 bases, with 14 bases left in between. CDR3 sequence reads: CASSNRAGGTGELFF. The CDR3 DNA follows: TGTGCCAGCAGTAACAGGGCCGGGGGCACCGGGGAGCTGTTTTTT.

The chain has TRBV7-2 and TRBJ2-5; D possibly corresponds to TRBD1 (6 bases). V shed 6 bases and J shed 1 base, with 12 bases lying between them. CDR1 SGHTA and CDR2 FQGNSA come from the germline V gene. The CDR3 contains 14 residues. CDR3: CASRRGSLQETQYF. The CDR3, as DNA: TGTGCCAGCAGGAGGGGGAGTCTCCAAGAGACCCAGTACTTC.

The chain couples TRBV27 to TRBJ1-2; D call uncertain. The CDR3 length is 14 residues. V was trimmed by 8 bases and J by 0 bases, leaving 13 bases between them. Germline V gene data show CDR1 as MNHEY and CDR2 as SMNVEV (reference sequence). The CDR3 is CASGRRPANYGYTF. The CDR3 DNA reads TGTGCCAGCGGACGTCGGCCAGCTAACTATGGCTACACCTTC.

V is TRBV6-6 and J is TRBJ1-2; 7 nucleotides agree with TRBD1. The CDR3 sequence is 15 residues long. CDR1 MNHNY and CDR2 SVGAGI come from the germline V gene (reference sequence). Trimming took 6 bases from V and 0 from J; bases not matched to a gene: 7. This CDR3 is CASSQTGRANYGYTF. The CDR3 DNA sequence: TGTGCCAGCAGCCAGACAGGGAGAGCTAACTATGGCTACACCTTC.

This clone was seen a single time. The chain combines TRBV5-1 with TRBJ2-1; D is perhaps TRBD1 (6 bases). The CDR3 has 15 residues. Germline V gives CDR1 SGHRS, CDR2 YFSETQ. Trimming pared 4 bases from V and 9 bases from J, leaving 20 bases between. The CDR3 sequence: CASSLRSNREGEQFF. CDR3 in DNA: TGCGCCAGCAGCCTCCGGTCAAACAGGGAAGGTGAGCAGTTCTTC.

The gene calls are TRBV5-1 and TRBJ2-2, with a possible D match to TRBD2 (6 bases). The CDR3 runs to 14 residues. The germline gives CDR1 SGHRS, CDR2 YFSETQ. V lost 6 bases and J 3 bases, leaving 12 bases between the germline ends. The CDR3 nucleotides are TGCGCCAGCAAGAATAGCGGTTACACCGGGGAGCTGTTTTTT. Residues: CASKNSGYTGELFF. Complete variable domain (other parts from reference TRBV5-1 and TRBJ2-2): KAGVTQTPRYLIKTRGQQVTLSCSPISGHRSVSWYQQTPGQGLQFLFEYFSETQRNKGNFPGRFSGRQFSNSRSEMNVSTLELGDSALYLCASKNSGYTGELFFGEGSRLTVL.

The rearrangement joins TRBV6-1 to TRBJ1-5; tentatively, D is TRBD1 (5 bases). The germline V gene encodes CDR1 MNHNS and CDR2 SASEGT. V was clipped by 6 bases and J by 5 bases, with 8 bases between them. The CDR3 consists of 12 residues. CDR3 nucleotide sequence: TGTGCCAGCAGGGGGCGGGATCAGCCCCAGCATTTT. Amino acids: CASRGRDQPQHF.

The genes are TRBV5-1 and TRBJ2-1; D not certain. Per germline, CDR1 SGHRS and CDR2 YFSETQ. The V and J ends lost 0 bases and 12 bases respectively, with 19 bases between them. The CDR3 totals 15 residues. CDR3 sequence: CASSLEGYPPGSQFF. CDR3 sequence (DNA): TGCGCCAGCAGCTTGGAGGGCTACCCCCCTGGCTCGCAGTTCTTC. The full variable domain, with the rest looked up from reference TRBV5-1 and TRBJ2-1, is KAGVTQTPRYLIKTRGQQVTLSCSPISGHRSVSWYQQTPGQGLQFLFEYFSETQRNKGNFPGRFSGRQFSNSRSEMNVSTLELGDSALYLCASSLEGYPPGSQFFGPGTRLTVL.

The gene calls are TRBV29-1 and TRBJ2-7; no definite D call. The germline gives CDR1 SQVTM, CDR2 ANQGSEA. CDR3 length: 13 amino acids. V was shortened by 7 bases and J by 7 bases, with 20 bases between the two germline ends. The CDR3 here is CSGAGPNLGEQYF. The CDR3 bases are TGCAGCGGAGCCGGGCCAAATTTGGGGGAGCAGTACTTC.

The chain combines TRBV28 with TRBJ2-7, with D perhaps matching TRBD1 (5 bases). The V end lost 2 bases, the J end lost 13 bases, and 12 bases lay between the germline ends. Per germline, CDR1 MDHEN and CDR2 SYDVKM. This CDR3 spans 11 amino acids. CDR3 DNA: TGTGCCAGCAGTTTAACCAGGGTATTATACTTC. Translation gives CASSLTRVLYF.

The chain combines TRBV13 with TRBJ1-3; D is perhaps TRBD1 (5 bases). The CDR3 runs 16 residues. Germline lookup yields CDR1 PRHDT and CDR2 FYEKMQ (reference sequence). Trimming removed 4 bases at V and 2 bases at J, with 15 bases between. This chain's CDR3 is CASSYRVGQAGNTIYF. CDR3 bases: TGTGCCAGCAGCTACCGGGTGGGGCAGGCTGGAAACACCATATATTTT.

This clone was seen more than once but under ten times. The chain joins TRBV6-1 to TRBJ1-5; D perhaps matches TRBD1 (6 bases). The CDR3 totals 16 residues. Per the germline V gene, CDR1 is MNHNS and CDR2 is SASEGT. Trimming pared 3 bases from V and 0 bases from J, leaving 12 bases between. CDR3 amino acids: CASSEGTPYSNQPQHF. The CDR3 coding sequence is TGTGCCAGCAGTGAGGGGACACCTTATAGCAATCAGCCCCAGCATTTT.

The chain recombines TRBV2 with TRBJ1-3, with 8 bases identical to TRBD1. This CDR3 comprises 15 residues. After removal of 4 bases from V and 0 bases from J, the junction contained 2 bases not matched to a gene. Germline V gene sequence: CDR1 SNHLY, CDR2 FYNNEI. This CDR3 reads CASSGTGSSGNTIYF. In nucleotides, the CDR3 is TGTGCCAGCAGTGGGACAGGGAGCTCTGGAAACACCATATATTTT.

This sequence joins TRBV2 and TRBJ2-4; D is unclear. The CDR3 totals 16 residues. Germline CDR1 SNHLY, CDR2 FYNNEI. V was pared by 7 bases and J by 0 bases, with 16 bases between. CDR3: CASIPPPGLAKNIQYF. The CDR3, as DNA: TGTGCCAGCATCCCCCCGCCGGGTTTAGCCAAAAACATTCAGTACTTC.

The V gene is TRBV6-1, the J gene TRBJ2-1; maybe TRBD2 (6 bases). Germline V gene sequence: CDR1 MNHNS, CDR2 SASEGT. V was clipped by 6 bases and J by 13 bases, with 19 bases between them. The CDR3 spans 13 residues. CDR3 in DNA: TGTGCCAGCAGAGATCCTGGCGGGATTGATCAGTTCTTC. Its protein product is CASRDPGGIDQFF.

This clone has only one observation. V usage is TRBV6-1 and J usage is TRBJ2-5, with D perhaps being TRBD1 or TRBD2 (5 bases each). The V gene's germline CDR1 is MNHNS and CDR2 SASEGT. V shed 5 bases and J shed 11 bases, with 21 bases lying between them. This CDR3 spans 14 amino acids. Here the CDR3 reads CASSHNPRAGEQYF. CDR3 nucleotides: TGTGCCAGCAGTCACAACCCCAGGGCCGGGGAGCAGTACTTC.

The chain uses TRBV6-6 and TRBJ2-2, with 7 bases identical to TRBD1. The CDR3 has 16 residues. CDR1 and CDR2 from the germline V gene are MNHNY and SVGAGI (reference sequence). Trimming removed 7 bases from V and 2 bases from J; junction bases left unmatched: 10. CDR3 residues: CASTDRVAPNTGELFF. CDR3 nucleotides: TGTGCCAGCACCGACAGGGTAGCCCCAAACACCGGGGAGCTGTTTTTT.

This chain links TRBV28 with TRBJ1-1; no clear D. Trimming stripped 3 bases from V and 1 base from J, with 15 bases between. This CDR3 region has 16 residues. CDR1 and CDR2 (germline): MDHEN, SYDVKM. The CDR3 loop is CASSFPRGTSNTEAFF. In nucleotides, the CDR3 is TGTGCCAGCAGTTTTCCCCGGGGTACCTCGAACACTGAAGCTTTCTTT.